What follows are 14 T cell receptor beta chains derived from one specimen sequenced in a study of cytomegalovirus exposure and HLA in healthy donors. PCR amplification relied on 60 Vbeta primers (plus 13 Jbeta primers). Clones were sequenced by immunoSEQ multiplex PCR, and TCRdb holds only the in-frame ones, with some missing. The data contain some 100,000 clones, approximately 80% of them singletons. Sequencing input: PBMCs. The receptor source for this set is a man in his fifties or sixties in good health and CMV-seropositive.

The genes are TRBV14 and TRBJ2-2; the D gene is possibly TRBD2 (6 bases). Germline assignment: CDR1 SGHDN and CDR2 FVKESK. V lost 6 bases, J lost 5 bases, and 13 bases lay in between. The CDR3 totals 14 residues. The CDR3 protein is CASRQGLGTGELFF. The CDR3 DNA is TGTGCCAGCAGGCAGGGACTGGGTACCGGGGAGCTGTTTTTT.

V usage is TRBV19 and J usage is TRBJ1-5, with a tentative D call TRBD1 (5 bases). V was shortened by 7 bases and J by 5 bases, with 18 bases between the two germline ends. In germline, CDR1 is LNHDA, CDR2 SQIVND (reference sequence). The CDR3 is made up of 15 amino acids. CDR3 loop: CASTLWGIRDQPQHF. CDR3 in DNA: TGTGCCAGTACCCTCTGGGGCATTCGGGATCAGCCCCAGCATTTT.

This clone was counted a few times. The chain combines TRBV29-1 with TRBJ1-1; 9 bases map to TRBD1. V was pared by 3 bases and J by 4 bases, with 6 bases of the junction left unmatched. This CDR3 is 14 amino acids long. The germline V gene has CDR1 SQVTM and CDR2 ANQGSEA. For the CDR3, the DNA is TGCAGCGTTGAGGGTGGACAGGGGCCCACTGAAGCTTTCTTT. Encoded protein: CSVEGGQGPTEAFF.

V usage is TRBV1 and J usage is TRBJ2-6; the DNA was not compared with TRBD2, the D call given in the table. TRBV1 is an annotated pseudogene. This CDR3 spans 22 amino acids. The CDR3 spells CTSRRSLAGGVSGSSGANVLTF. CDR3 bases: TGCACCAGCAGGCGAAGTTTAGCGGGAGGGGTTTCGGGTTCATCTGGGGCCAACGTCCTGACTTTC.

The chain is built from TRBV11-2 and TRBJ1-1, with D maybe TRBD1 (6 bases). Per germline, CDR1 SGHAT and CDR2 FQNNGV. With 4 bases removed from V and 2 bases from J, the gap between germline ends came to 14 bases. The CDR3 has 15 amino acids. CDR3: CASSWRQGKNTEAFF. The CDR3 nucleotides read TGTGCCAGCAGCTGGAGGCAGGGGAAAAACACTGAAGCTTTCTTT.

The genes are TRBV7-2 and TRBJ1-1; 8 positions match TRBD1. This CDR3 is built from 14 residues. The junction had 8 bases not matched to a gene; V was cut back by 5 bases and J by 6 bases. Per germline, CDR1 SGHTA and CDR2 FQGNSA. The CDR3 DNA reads TGTGCCAGCAGCCCTACGGGGGGACAGGCTGAAGCTTTCTTT. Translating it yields CASSPTGGQAEAFF.

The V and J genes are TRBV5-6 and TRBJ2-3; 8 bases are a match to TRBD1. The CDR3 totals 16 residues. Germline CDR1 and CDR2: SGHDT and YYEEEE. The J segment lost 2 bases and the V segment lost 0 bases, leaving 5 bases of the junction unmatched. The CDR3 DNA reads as TGTGCCAGCAGCTTGGCCGGGACAGGAGACACAGATACGCAGTATTTT. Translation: CASSLAGTGDTDTQYF.

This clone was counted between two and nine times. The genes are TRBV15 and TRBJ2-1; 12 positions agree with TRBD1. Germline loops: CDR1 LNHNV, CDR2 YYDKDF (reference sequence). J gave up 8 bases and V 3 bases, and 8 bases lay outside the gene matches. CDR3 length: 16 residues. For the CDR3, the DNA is TGTGCCACCAGCAGGGGGACAGGGGGCAGGTTGGATGAGCAGTTCTTC. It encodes CATSRGTGGRLDEQFF. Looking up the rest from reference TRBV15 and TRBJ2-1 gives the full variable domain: DAMVIQNPRYQVTQFGKPVTLSCSQTLNHNVMYWYQQKSSQAPKLLFHYYDKDFNNEADTPDNFQSRRPNTSFCFLDIRSPGLGDTAMYLCATSRGTGGRLDEQFFGPGTRLTVL.

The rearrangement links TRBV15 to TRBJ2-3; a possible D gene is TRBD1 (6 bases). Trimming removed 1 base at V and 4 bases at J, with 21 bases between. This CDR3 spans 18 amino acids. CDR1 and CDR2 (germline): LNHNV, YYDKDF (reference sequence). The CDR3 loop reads CATSRVIPAPGAADTQYF. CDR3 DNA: TGTGCCACCAGCAGAGTCATTCCAGCGCCAGGGGCGGCAGATACGCAGTATTTT.

The CDR3 bases are TGTGCCAGCTCACCCGGCCTGGGGGCAGGTACTGAAGCTTTCTTT. Translated: CASSPGLGAGTEAFF. V gene TRBV18 combines with J gene TRBJ1-1, with a weak D call TRBD1 (6 bases). The V gene lost 3 bases and the J gene lost 5 bases, with 16 bases spanning the gap. From germline, CDR1 is KGHSH and CDR2 LQKENI. CDR3 size: 15 residues. Combining the CDR3 with reference TRBV18 and TRBJ1-1 gives the whole variable domain NAGVMQNPRHLVRRRGQEARLRCSPMKGHSHVYWYRQLPEEGLKFMVYLQKENIIDESGMPKERFSAEFPKEGPSILRIQQVVRGDSAAYFCASSPGLGAGTEAFFGQGTRLTVV.

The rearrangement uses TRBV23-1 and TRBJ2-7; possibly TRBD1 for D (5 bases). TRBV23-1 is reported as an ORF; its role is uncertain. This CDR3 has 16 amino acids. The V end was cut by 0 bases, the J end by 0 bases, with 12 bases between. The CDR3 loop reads CASSQSSTAGSYEQYF. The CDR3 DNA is TGCGCCAGCAGTCAATCTTCGACAGCCGGCTCCTACGAGCAGTACTTC.

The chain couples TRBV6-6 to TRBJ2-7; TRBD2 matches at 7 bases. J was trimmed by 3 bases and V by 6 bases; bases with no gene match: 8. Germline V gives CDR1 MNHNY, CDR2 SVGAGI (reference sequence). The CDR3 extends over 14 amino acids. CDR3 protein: CASSAASGGYEQYF. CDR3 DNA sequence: TGTGCCAGCAGCGCGGCTAGCGGAGGCTACGAGCAGTACTTC.

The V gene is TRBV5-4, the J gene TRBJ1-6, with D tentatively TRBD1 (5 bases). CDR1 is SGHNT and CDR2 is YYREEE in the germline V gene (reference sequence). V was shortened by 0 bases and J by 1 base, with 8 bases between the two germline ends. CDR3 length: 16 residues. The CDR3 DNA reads TGTGCCAGCAGCTTGGCCGGGGGATCCTATAATTCACCCCTCCACTTT. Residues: CASSLAGGSYNSPLHF. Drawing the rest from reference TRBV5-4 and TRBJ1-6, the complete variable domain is ETGVTQSPTHLIKTRGQQVTLRCSSQSGHNTVSWYQQALGQGPQFIFQYYREEENGRGNFPPRFSGLQFPNYSSELNVNALELDDSALYLCASSLAGGSYNSPLHFGNGTRLTVT.

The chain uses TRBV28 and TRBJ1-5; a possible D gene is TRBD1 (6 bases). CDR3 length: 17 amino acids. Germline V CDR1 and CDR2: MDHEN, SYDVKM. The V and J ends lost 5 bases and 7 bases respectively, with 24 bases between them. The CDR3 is CASSTTRRGGARQPQHF. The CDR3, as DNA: TGTGCCAGCAGTACCACTCGGCGGGGGGGGGCGAGGCAGCCCCAGCATTTT. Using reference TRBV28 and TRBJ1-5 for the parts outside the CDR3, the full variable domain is DVKVTQSSRYLVKRTGEKVFLECVQDMDHENMFWYRQDPGLGLRLIYFSYDVKMKEKGDIPEGYSVSREKKERFSLILESASTNQTSMYLCASSTTRRGGARQPQHFGDGTRLSIL.